The following is a TCR beta chain sequence with its context. This sample was taken from a study of cytomegalovirus exposure and HLA in healthy donors. The CDR3 runs to 16 residues. Germline V CDR1 and CDR2: LNHDA, SQIVND (reference sequence). V lost 0 bases to trimming and J lost 3 bases, with 12 bases between them. Libraries were prepared by immunoSEQ multiplex PCR; TCRdb keeps only in-frame clonotypes and omits some of them. Here the sample spans 150,000 to 200,000 clones, roughly nine tenths being singletons. The rearrangement joins TRBV19 to TRBJ1-5; possible D gene TRBD1, 6 bases. Sequencing was performed on PBMCs. The clonotype originates from a woman aged 18-29 years in good health and CMV-seropositive. The CDR3, as DNA: TGTGCCAGTAGTATAGATACGGCAGGGGTCAATCAGCCCCAGCATTTT. This codes for CASSIDTAGVNQPQHF.